This T cell receptor (beta chain) derives from a study of blood T cell repertoires in COVID-19. The assay was immunoSEQ multiplex PCR, and TCRdb's table has in-frame clones only and misses some. The table records about 480,000 clones, 70% to 90% of them present only once. The CDR3 extends over 15 amino acids. Germline CDR1 reads SEHNR; CDR2 reads FQNEAQ (reference sequence). Between the trimmed V and J ends, which lost 8 bases and 2 bases, there was a span of 13 bases. The gene calls are TRBV7-9 and TRBJ2-6; D gene uncertain. The clonotype originates from a woman aged 40 to 50 who had recovered from COVID-19. The source material was PBMCs or T cells enriched from blood (not recorded which). Written as DNA, the CDR3 is TGTGCCAGCTCACGAACCAGGACTGGGGCCAACGTCCTGACTTTC. It yields the protein CASSRTRTGANVLTF.